Listed below are T cell receptor beta chains from one sample, sequenced in a study of OX40 agonist ivuxolimab in advanced cancers. The repertoire was sequenced with immunoSEQ multiplex PCR; TCRdb's copy has only in-frame clones and lacks some. This repertoire shows some 80,000 clones, around nine tenths found once; its top ten account for around 0.78%. The sample was CD4+ or CD8+ T cells sorted from blood, taken in a trial of the OX40 agonist ivuxolimab. The source of these receptors is an adult with an advanced solid tumor such as melanoma, head and neck, liver or kidney cancer. Each CDR3 is given with its conserved first and last residue. Fields, in order: V gene, clone size, J gene, D gene, CDR3 protein, CDR3 DNA. A D gene is named only where the DNA matches it firmly. Clone size is not always given. Where it is, it says once, few, many or a class for expanded clones.

>TRBV14|NA|TRBJ2-2|NA
CASSQGFAGELFF
TGTGCCAGCAGCCAAGGGTTTGCCGGGGAGCTGTTTTTT
>TRBV2|NA|TRBJ1-5|NA
CASSVEGNGQPQHF
TGTGCCAGCAGTGTAGAGGGGAACGGTCAGCCCCAGCATTTT
>TRBV11-2|NA|TRBJ1-4|NA
CASSLQGSRQKLFF
TGTGCCAGCAGCTTACAGGGGAGTAGGCAAAAACTGTTTTTT
>TRBV19|NA|TRBJ1-3|NA
CATSDRMGGNTIYF
TGTGCCACCTCCGACAGGATGGGCGGAAACACCATATATTTT
>TRBV7-2|once|TRBJ2-3|NA
CASSLGTLSTDTQYF
TGTGCCAGCAGCTTAGGGACACTTAGCACAGATACGCAGTATTTT
>TRBV5-4|NA|TRBJ2-7|TRBD2
CASSARGGTSSYEQYF
TGTGCCAGCAGCGCCCGGGGAGGGACCAGCTCCTACGAGCAGTACTTC
>TRBV7-2|NA|TRBJ1-2|TRBD1
CASSLGQGYGYTF
TGTGCCAGCAGCTTAGGACAGGGCTATGGCTACACCTTC
>TRBV30|NA|TRBJ2-7|NA
CAWSVSRASRHF
TGTGCCTGGAGCGTCTCCCGAGCCTCGCGGCACTTC
>TRBV28|NA|TRBJ2-1|TRBD2
CASSLTSGGRNEQFF
TGTGCCAGCAGTCTCACTAGCGGGGGACGGAATGAGCAGTTCTTC
>TRBV27|NA|TRBJ1-4|NA
CASSFRAGDNEKLFF
TGTGCCAGCAGTTTCAGGGCGGGGGACAATGAAAAACTGTTTTTT
>TRBV5-1|NA|TRBJ2-2|TRBD2
CASSLTSGSRAGELFF
TGCGCCAGCAGCTTGACTAGCGGGAGTCGAGCCGGGGAGCTGTTTTTT
>TRBV6-1|NA|TRBJ1-5|NA
CASSLNNNNQPQHF
TGTGCCAGCAGCCTAAACAACAACAATCAGCCCCAGCATTTT
>TRBV6-5|NA|TRBJ1-1|NA
CASSWIGVMNTEAFF
TGTGCCAGCAGTTGGATTGGGGTTATGAACACTGAAGCTTTCTTT
>TRBV7-8|NA|TRBJ2-5|TRBD1
CASSLAGQGIETQYF
TGTGCCAGCAGCTTAGCCGGACAGGGAATCGAGACCCAGTACTTC
>TRBV6-1|NA|TRBJ2-1|NA
CASVPGAAYNEQFF
TGTGCCAGCGTCCCGGGAGCCGCATACAATGAGCAGTTCTTC
>TRBV10-3|NA|TRBJ1-3|NA
CAISEGTASVSGNTIYF
TGTGCCATCAGTGAAGGGACCGCCTCCGTCTCTGGAAACACCATATATTTT
>TRBV4-3|NA|TRBJ2-4|NA
CASSQAVGRNQYF
TGCGCCAGCAGCCAAGCGGTGGGGCGGAACCAGTACTTC
>TRBV18|NA|TRBJ1-3|NA
CASSPVESSGNTIYF
TGTGCCAGCTCACCAGTAGAGAGCTCTGGAAACACCATATATTTT
>TRBV18|NA|TRBJ2-1|NA
CASSPSWDGSDEQFF
TGTGCCAGCTCTCCGTCTTGGGACGGGAGCGATGAGCAGTTCTTC
>TRBV4-3|NA|TRBJ1-6|NA
CASSQERANSPLHF
TGCGCCAGCAGCCAAGAGAGAGCCAATTCACCCCTCCACTTT
>TRBV4-3|NA|TRBJ1-4|NA
CASSQELPGRSEKLFF
TGCGCCAGCAGCCAAGAGCTGCCGGGGAGGTCTGAAAAACTGTTTTTT
>TRBV29-1|NA|TRBJ2-3|NA
CSATPGPLGGNTDTQYF
TGCAGCGCGACACCGGGCCCACTTGGCGGGAACACAGATACGCAGTATTTT
>TRBV30|NA|TRBJ2-1|NA
CAWRLAVSNEQFF
TGTGCCTGGAGACTAGCTGTTTCCAATGAGCAGTTCTTC
>TRBV11-2|NA|TRBJ1-4|NA
CASSVRGATNEKLFF
TGTGCCAGCAGCGTAAGGGGTGCAACTAATGAAAAACTGTTTTTT
>TRBV21-1|NA|TRBJ2-2|NA
CASSKGTPSGGGELFF
TGTGCCAGCAGCAAAGGGACTCCTAGCGGGGGCGGGGAGCTGTTTTTT
>TRBV11-2|NA|TRBJ1-2|NA
CASSLEAVGYTF
TGTGCCAGCAGCTTAGAAGCTGTTGGCTACACCTTC
>TRBV5-4|NA|TRBJ1-4|NA
CASSLAPNEKLFF
TGTGCCAGCAGCTTGGCCCCTAATGAAAAACTGTTTTTT
>TRBV18|NA|TRBJ1-5|NA
CASSPRGVHSNQPQHF
TGTGCCAGCTCACCACGGGGGGTCCATAGCAATCAGCCCCAGCATTTT
>TRBV5-6|NA|TRBJ2-7|NA
CASSLAWGQREQYF
TGTGCCAGCAGCTTGGCGTGGGGTCAACGCGAGCAGTACTTC
>TRBV11-2|NA|TRBJ2-7|NA
CASSQRLTGYHEQYF
TGTGCCAGCAGTCAACGTCTCACAGGGTACCACGAGCAGTACTTC
>TRBV11-2|NA|TRBJ1-2|NA
CASSRTYGTHYGSNYGYTF
TGTGCCAGCAGCCGAACCTACGGGACACACTACGGGAGTAACTATGGCTACACCTTC
>TRBV5-6|few|TRBJ1-1|TRBD1
CASSVDRGRGLSTEAFF
TGTGCCAGCAGCGTAGACAGGGGGCGCGGATTGAGCACTGAAGCTTTCTTT
>TRBV10-1|NA|TRBJ2-1|TRBD2
CASSVGTSGNHEQFF
TGCGCCAGCAGTGTAGGAACTAGCGGGAATCATGAGCAGTTCTTC
>TRBV11-3|NA|TRBJ2-3|NA
CASSLSPSTDTQYF
TGTGCCAGCAGCTTAAGTCCGTCCACAGATACGCAGTATTTT
>TRBV7-2|NA|TRBJ1-5|NA
CASSLVDQPQHF
TGTGCCAGCAGCTTAGTTGATCAGCCCCAGCATTTT
>TRBV28|NA|TRBJ2-1|NA
CASRGPIIPNEQFF
TGTGCCAGCAGGGGACCAATTATACCCAATGAGCAGTTCTTC
>TRBV4-1|NA|TRBJ2-5|TRBD2
CASSQENLASGNEETQYF
TGCGCCAGCAGCCAAGAGAATTTGGCTAGCGGGAATGAAGAGACCCAGTACTTC
>TRBV30|NA|TRBJ2-1|TRBD1
CAWTQDRGLGNEQFF
TGTGCCTGGACCCAAGACAGGGGGCTGGGCAATGAGCAGTTCTTC
>TRBV6-1|NA|TRBJ2-2|TRBD2
CASVGLAGSVGELFF
TGTGCCAGCGTTGGACTAGCGGGAAGTGTAGGGGAGCTGTTTTTT
>TRBV10-3|NA|TRBJ2-7|TRBD2
CAISDSGRSKDEQYF
TGTGCCATCAGTGACTCCGGGAGGTCAAAGGACGAGCAGTACTTC
>TRBV5-4|NA|TRBJ2-1|TRBD2
CASSLELAGYNEQFF
TGTGCCAGCAGCTTGGAACTAGCGGGTTACAATGAGCAGTTCTTC
>TRBV6-1|NA|TRBJ2-7|TRBD1
CASSAQGAISYEQYF
TGTGCCAGCAGTGCCCAGGGGGCCATTTCCTACGAGCAGTACTTC
>TRBV27|NA|TRBJ1-1|TRBD1
CASSEHRGGREAFF
TGTGCCAGCAGCGAACACAGGGGTGGGAGAGAAGCTTTCTTT
>TRBV30|NA|TRBJ2-4|NA
CAWSVRGADIQYF
TGTGCCTGGAGTGTACGAGGGGCCGACATTCAGTACTTC
>TRBV25-1|NA|TRBJ1-1|NA
CASSGDVGRVTEAFF
TGTGCCAGCAGTGGAGACGTGGGTAGGGTTACTGAAGCTTTCTTT
>TRBV29-1|NA|TRBJ1-3|NA
CSVYPEIANTIYF
TGCAGCGTTTATCCAGAAATAGCCAACACCATATATTTT
>TRBV18|NA|TRBJ1-4|NA
CASSRVDGGKLFF
TGTGCCAGCTCAAGGGTCGATGGGGGAAAACTGTTTTTT
>TRBV18|NA|TRBJ1-1|TRBD1
CASSPWDRDTEAFF
TGTGCCAGCTCACCATGGGACAGGGACACTGAAGCTTTCTTT
>TRBV5-1|NA|TRBJ2-7|TRBD1
CASSTGTGEEQYF
TGCGCCAGCAGTACGGGGACAGGGGAAGAGCAGTACTTC
>TRBV18|NA|TRBJ2-1|TRBD2
CASSPSSGGNNEQFF
TGTGCCAGCTCACCCTCTAGCGGGGGAAACAATGAGCAGTTCTTC
>TRBV12-5|NA|TRBJ2-7|TRBD2
CASGPPEGRAFYEQYF
TGTGCTAGTGGTCCCCCCGAGGGGAGGGCCTTCTACGAGCAGTACTTC
>TRBV6-5|NA|TRBJ1-6|TRBD1
CASMQGQLSSPLHF
TGTGCCAGCATGCAGGGACAGTTGAGTTCACCCCTCCACTTT
>TRBV27|NA|TRBJ2-3|TRBD2
CASSARLAGGINTQYF
TGTGCCAGCAGTGCCCGACTAGCGGGAGGTATAAATACGCAGTATTTT